Shown below are 32 T cell receptor beta chains from a single sample sequenced in a study of tumor-infiltrating lymphocytes in primary liver carcinoma. For blood RNA, unsorted whole blood served as the source, and germline DNA was extracted too. The template, approximately 500 ng total RNA, yielded TCR beta cDNA made with a constant-region primer. ARM-PCR was slightly modified, and three nested multiplex PCR rounds with it gave rise to the TCR beta libraries. Researchers ran the first two PCR rounds for roughly 10 cycles each with TRBV1-TRBV30 forward primers and a C-beta reverse primer. One entry per CDR3 protein, called by TCRdb with MiXCR from the multiplex PCR reads. The sample holds about 310,000 distinct CDR3 sequences; roughly 60% are singletons and the top ten take over 15%. The sequenced material came from peripheral blood. Receptor source: a woman aged 25-40 years with primary liver carcinoma and hepatitis B virus infection.

This chain uses TRBV5-1 with TRBJ2-3; 7 positions agree with TRBD2. The V gene end was trimmed by 4 bases and the J gene end by 6 bases; junction bases not matched to a gene: 11. The CDR3 length is 15 residues. Germline CDR1 SGHRS, CDR2 YFSETQ. This CDR3 is CASSKTWREYDTQYF. In DNA, the CDR3 is TGCGCCAGCAGCAAAACCTGGCGGGAGTACGATACGCAGTATTTT.

Concerning this clonotype itself: A read error is possible here, since a much larger clone lies one base away. This sequence joins TRBV4-1 and TRBJ2-7; no clear D gene. V was trimmed by 0 bases and J by 3 bases, leaving 12 bases between them. In germline, CDR1 is MGHRA, CDR2 YSYEKL. CDR3 size: 15 residues. CDR3 in amino acids: CASSQDSLGNYEQYF. The CDR3 nucleotides read TGCGCCAGCAGCCAAGATAGTCTGGGGAACTACGAGCAGTACTTC.

This clonotype has only a few counts. A read error may produce the germline difference seen at one junction end. The rearrangement joins TRBV7-9 to TRBJ2-1, with no clear D. CDR3 length equals 12 residues. CDR1 is SEHNR and CDR2 is FQNEAQ in the germline V gene (reference sequence). The CDR3 loop reads CASRLESREQFF. DNA for the CDR3: TGTGCCAGCAGATTAGAAAGCCGTGAGCAGTTCTTC.

The chain recombines TRBV7-8 with TRBJ2-1; 11 bases line up with TRBD2. The junction had 6 bases not matched to a gene; V was cut back by 5 bases and J by 0 bases. Germline V gives CDR1 SGHVS, CDR2 FQNEAQ. The CDR3 totals 17 residues. The CDR3 loop reads CASSPGTSGSSYNEQFF. For the CDR3, the DNA is TGTGCCAGCAGCCCCGGGACTAGCGGAAGCTCCTACAATGAGCAGTTCTTC.

The chain joins TRBV13 to TRBJ2-7, with D perhaps given as TRBD1 or TRBD2 (5 bases each). This CDR3 has 14 amino acids. With 3 bases removed from V and 1 base from J, the gap between germline ends came to 10 bases. Germline V lookup: CDR1 PRHDT, CDR2 FYEKMQ (reference sequence). CDR3 sequence reads: CASSFRDQSYEQYF. The DNA of the CDR3 is TGTGCCAGCAGCTTTAGGGACCAATCCTACGAGCAGTACTTC. The variable domain in full, completed from reference TRBV13 and TRBJ2-7, reads AAGVIQSPRHLIKEKRETATLKCYPIPRHDTVYWYQQGPGQDPQFLISFYEKMQSDKGSIPDRFSAQQFSDYHSELNMSSLELGDSALYFCASSFRDQSYEQYFGPGTRLTVT.

In regard to this clonotype: A junction end diverges from the germline sequence, so it may reflect a read error. The rearrangement joins TRBV10-3 to TRBJ2-3; D call uncertain. Germline-derived CDR1 and CDR2 are ENHRY and SYGVKD. The CDR3 has 14 residues. DNA of the CDR3: TGTGCCATCAGAGAGTGGCCCGGCACAGATACGCAGTATTTT. It encodes CAIREWPGTDTQYF.

Details on this clonotype: Compared with germline, one end of the junction differs, possibly owing to a read error. This rearrangement joins TRBV11-2 to TRBJ2-3; 15 bases map to TRBD2. The V gene's germline CDR1 is SGHAT and CDR2 FQNNGV. The CDR3 has 20 residues. Written as DNA, the CDR3 is TGTGCCAGTAGCTCCAGGACTAGCGGGAGGGCCGGTAAAGCAGCAGATACGCGGTATTTT. Its translation: CASSSRTSGRAGKAADTRYF.

This clonotype was found many times. This chain connects TRBV4-1 to TRBJ1-1; a possible D gene is TRBD1 (5 bases). Germline-derived CDR1 and CDR2 are MGHRA and YSYEKL. V was trimmed by 0 bases and J by 9 bases, leaving 8 bases between them. This CDR3 spans 12 amino acids. The CDR3: CASSQDDRKAFF. The DNA for the CDR3 is TGCGCCAGCAGCCAAGATGACAGAAAAGCTTTCTTT.

In this sample, this clonotype turned up a few times. With a much larger clone just one base away, this may be a read error. The V call is TRBV12-3 or TRBV12-4, the J call TRBJ2-7; D remains ambiguous. This CDR3 region has 12 residues. Deletions cut 5 bases from V and 5 bases from J, with 10 bases between. The chain's CDR3 is CASSPNTHEQYF. DNA for the CDR3: TGTGCCAGCAGTCCTAATACCCACGAGCAGTACTTC.

This clonotype has just one count. The chain uses TRBV29-1 and TRBJ2-2, with D possibly matching TRBD2 (6 bases). CDR1 SQVTM and CDR2 ANQGSEA come from the germline V gene. The CDR3 consists of 14 residues. This CDR3 is CNVFLNRGTGELFF. The CDR3, as DNA: TGCAACGTCTTCCTTAATCGGGGGACCGGGGAGCTGTTTTTT.

To note about this clonotype: One end of the junction does not line up with germline, which may come from a read error. The genes are TRBV11-2 and TRBJ2-7; D is unclear. This CDR3 is built from 12 residues. Germline assignment: CDR1 SGHAT and CDR2 FQNNGV. The CDR3 loop reads CASSLDRYEKYF. CDR3 DNA sequence: TGTGCCAGCAGCTTAGATCGATACGAGAAGTACTTC. Full variable domain (outside the CDR3, taken from reference TRBV11-2 and TRBJ2-7): EAGVAQSPRYKIIEKRQSVAFWCNPISGHATLYWYQQILGQGPKLLIQFQNNGVVDDSQLPKDRFSAERLKGVDSTLKIQPAKLEDSAVYLCASSLDRYEKYFGPGTRLTVT.

This clonotype has ten or more counts. The genes are TRBV11-3 and TRBJ2-7; no firm D call. The CDR3 is made up of 13 amino acids. The V end lost 2 bases, the J end lost 3 bases, and 8 bases lay between the germline ends. Germline assignment: CDR1 SGHNT and CDR2 YENEEA. Here the CDR3 DNA reads TGTGCCAGCAGCTTATCTCCGGTCTACGAGCAGTACTTC. This codes for CASSLSPVYEQYF.

The rearrangement joins TRBV11-2 to TRBJ2-5; D possibly uses TRBD1 or TRBD2 (5 bases each). The CDR3 length is 20 residues. Germline loops: CDR1 SGHAT, CDR2 FQNNGV. The V end was cut by 10 bases, the J end by 5 bases, with 38 bases between. The CDR3 spells CATSLDRSGPFSGARETQYF. The CDR3 DNA follows: TGTGCCACCAGTTTAGATCGGAGCGGTCCCTTTTCCGGGGCTCGGGAGACCCAGTACTTC.

Turning to this clonotype: A junction end diverges from the germline sequence, so it may reflect a read error. The chain joins TRBV6-5 to TRBJ1-1, with TRBD1 matching 7 bases. The CDR3 runs 12 residues. Germline V gene data show CDR1 as MNHEY and CDR2 as SVGAGI. DNA for the CDR3: TGTGCCACCTCACAGGGGAACAGTGAAGCTTCCTTT. As protein: CATSQGNSEASF.

This clonotype was observed a handful of times. The CDR3 region is CASSEAIQGLAGGPYEQYF. CDR3 DNA: TGTGCCAGCAGTGAAGCGATTCAGGGACTAGCGGGAGGGCCCTACGAGCAGTACTTC. The rearrangement links TRBV6-1 to TRBJ2-7; 16 bases are shared with TRBD2. Trimming removed 0 bases from V and 2 bases from J; junction bases left unmatched: 7. The CDR3 runs to 19 residues. Germline CDR1 reads MNHNS; CDR2 reads SASEGT.

In regard to this clonotype: Without the conserved terminal phenylalanine or tryptophan, this CDR3 likely stems from a read error. J is TRBJ2-1 and V is TRBV11-1; unclear D gene. Trimming took 1 base from V and 5 from J, leaving 15 bases between them. The CDR3 runs to 16 residues. The germline V gene has CDR1 SGHAT and CDR2 FQDESV (reference sequence). The CDR3 is CASSLDGGVWDNEQFL. CDR3 DNA: TGTGCCAGCAGCTTAGACGGTGGTGTTTGGGACAATGAGCAGTTCTTA.

As concerns this clonotype: One junction end does not reproduce the germline sequence, and a read error may be involved. The gene calls are TRBV10-3 and TRBJ1-2; D gene uncertain. The CDR3 is 13 amino acids. Germline V gene lookup returns CDR1 ENHRY and CDR2 SYGVKD. In DNA form, the CDR3 reads TGTGCCATCGGTGATAGACCTCACTATGGCTACATCTTC. Translating gives CAIGDRPHYGYIF.

The chain uses TRBV11-2 and TRBJ2-7; either TRBD1 or TRBD2 may supply D (6 bases each). The CDR3 is 15 amino acids. V was cut by 5 bases and J by 4 bases, with 18 bases left in between. Germline V gives CDR1 SGHAT, CDR2 FQNNGV. DNA for the CDR3: TGTGCCAGCAGCATGGGGGGCGGGGTAGTGTACGAGCAGTACTTC. Translated, it gives CASSMGGGVVYEQYF.

As to this clonotype: A single base separates this from a much larger clone, so it may be a read error. This chain links TRBV12-3 or TRBV12-4 with TRBJ2-7; D is ambiguous. CDR3 size: 14 residues. The CDR3 sequence: CVSSLGRLSYEQYF. In DNA form, the CDR3 reads TGTGTCAGCAGTTTGGGAAGGCTTTCCTACGAGCAGTACTTC.

The chain employs TRBV28 and TRBJ2-7; a weak D match, TRBD1 (6 bases). Germline V gene sequence: CDR1 MDHEN, CDR2 SYDVKM. This CDR3 has 15 residues. V dropped 6 bases and J dropped 4 bases, with 19 bases sitting between them. This CDR3 reads CASSRRDNPDYEQYF. The CDR3, as DNA: TGTGCCAGCAGCCGCCGGGACAACCCAGATTACGAGCAGTACTTC.

The chain employs TRBV20-1 and TRBJ2-7, with TRBD1 identical over 10 bases. Germline values: CDR1 DFQATT, CDR2 SNEGSKA (reference sequence). V dropped 3 bases and J dropped 7; count of bases not matched to a gene: 9. This CDR3 comprises 14 residues. CDR3 amino acids: CSARTGGASGEQYF. The DNA of the CDR3 is TGCAGTGCTAGGACAGGGGGCGCTTCGGGTGAGCAGTACTTC.

The genes are TRBV4-3 and TRBJ1-2; the D is unclear. The germline V gene has CDR1 LGHNA and CDR2 YSLEER. The CDR3 loop spans 14 amino acids. The V end lost 7 bases, the J end lost 5 bases, and 17 bases lay between the germline ends. The CDR3 DNA is TGCGCCAGCATCGCTGAGTTGGAGTTTTATGGCTACACCTTC. This sequence encodes CASIAELEFYGYTF.

Regarding this clonotype: This likely comes from a read error, as the CDR3 has no conserved phenylalanine or tryptophan at its end. The rearrangement links TRBV6-5 to TRBJ2-7; tentative D call: TRBD1 (5 bases). This CDR3 has 12 amino acids. The V end was cut by 10 bases, the J end by 0 bases, with 10 bases between. Germline CDR1 and CDR2: MNHEY and SVGAGI. DNA for the CDR3: TGTGCCACCAGGGATTACTCCTACGAGCAGTACATC. Translation gives CATRDYSYEQYI.

This clonotype was picked up a small number of times. One end of the junction is discordant with germline, which a read error may explain. The rearrangement joins TRBV7-8 to TRBJ1-3; 9 nucleotides match TRBD1. CDR1 and CDR2 (germline): SGHVS, FQNEAQ. The CDR3 runs to 13 residues. CDR3 coding DNA: TGTGCCAGCAGATTAGACAGGGGGGACACCATATATTTT. Protein product: CASRLDRGDTIYF.

The chain couples TRBV5-1 to TRBJ1-2; a possible D gene is TRBD1 (5 bases). Between the trimmed V and J ends, which lost 3 bases and 6 bases, there was a span of 12 bases. Per germline, CDR1 SGHRS and CDR2 YFSETQ. This CDR3 has 13 amino acids. The CDR3 sequence: CASSWDGYDGYTF. CDR3 sequence (DNA): TGCGCCAGCAGCTGGGACGGATATGATGGCTACACCTTC.

This clonotype occurred once. The junction differs from germline at one of its ends, possibly a read error. V usage is TRBV4-1 and J usage is TRBJ2-1, with D possibly TRBD1 on 6 matching bases. Germline V lookup: CDR1 MGHRA, CDR2 YSYEKL. The CDR3 has 17 residues. The CDR3 sequence is CDSSFMTGPQSYNEQFF. CDR3 sequence (DNA): TGCGACAGCAGCTTTATGACAGGTCCCCAATCCTACAATGAGCAGTTCTTC.

This clonotype has at least ten counts. The chain joins TRBV4-2 to TRBJ1-2; 10 positions agree with TRBD1. J gave up 7 bases and V 2 bases, and 4 bases lay outside the gene matches. The CDR3 contains 14 residues. In germline, CDR1 is LGHNA, CDR2 YNFKEQ. DNA of the CDR3: TGTGCCAGCAGCCAACCCGACAGGGGGCTTGGCTACACCTTC. Translated: CASSQPDRGLGYTF.

The chain combines TRBV14 with TRBJ2-4, with D perhaps matching TRBD1 or TRBD2 (5 bases each). In germline, CDR1 is SGHDN, CDR2 FVKESK. CDR3 size: 18 residues. The ends were cut back, 0 bases at V and 3 bases at J, with 18 bases in the middle. Written as DNA, the CDR3 is TGTGCCAGCAGCCAAGATCAGGGAGTAGTGCCCCACAAAAACATTCAGTACTTC. This gives the protein CASSQDQGVVPHKNIQYF.

A few counts support this clonotype. The chain has TRBV7-9 and TRBJ2-1, with 7 bases identical to TRBD2. The junction had 10 bases not matched to a gene; V was cut back by 5 bases and J by 0 bases. The CDR3 loop spans 17 amino acids. From germline, CDR1 is SEHNR and CDR2 FQNEAQ (reference sequence). CDR3 DNA sequence: TGTGCCAGCAGCCCCCCGACTAGCAGAAGCTCCTACAATGAGCAGTTCTTC. Translation gives CASSPPTSRSSYNEQFF. The whole variable domain, filled in from reference TRBV7-9 and TRBJ2-1, reads DTGVSQNPRHKITKRGQNVTFRCDPISEHNRLYWYRQTLGQGPEFLTYFQNEAQLEKSRLLSDRFSAERPKGSFSTLEIQRTEQGDSAMYLCASSPPTSRSSYNEQFFGPGTRLTVL.

This clonotype was observed at least ten times. The chain joins TRBV29-1 to TRBJ2-5, with D perhaps matching TRBD2 (7 bases). Germline values: CDR1 SQVTM, CDR2 ANQGSEA. V gave up 4 bases and J gave up 5 bases, with 17 bases separating them. This CDR3 spans 14 amino acids. The CDR3 DNA is TGCAGCGTTGTTGGCGGGAGTAGGGGGGAGACCCAGTACTTC. Translation: CSVVGGSRGETQYF.

On this clonotype: At one of its ends the junction is not consistent with the germline gene, which may arise from a read error. The chain links TRBV6-2 or TRBV6-3 to TRBJ1-1; no reliable D call. Germline CDR1 and CDR2: MNHEY and SVGEGT. The CDR3 loop spans 14 amino acids. CDR3 loop: CASCRVWGNTEAFF. In DNA, the CDR3 is TGTGCCAGCTGCCGCGTTTGGGGAAACACTGAGGCTTTCTTT.

This clonotype showed up just a few times. V is TRBV29-1 and J is TRBJ2-5; D possibly matches TRBD1 or TRBD2 (6 bases each). The V gene lost 6 bases and the J gene lost 4 bases, with 15 bases spanning the gap. The germline gives CDR1 SQVTM, CDR2 ANQGSEA. CDR3 size: 13 residues. The CDR3 reads CSVLKGGRETQYF. In DNA, the CDR3 is TGCAGCGTGCTGAAGGGGGGCCGAGAGACCCAGTACTTC.